The clone carrying this T cell receptor (beta chain) has ten or more counts. Antigen unknown. The CDR3 spans 12 residues. Germline V lookup: CDR1 SNHLY, CDR2 FYNNEI. The V gene lost 8 bases and the J gene lost 6 bases, with 13 bases spanning the gap. This sample is part of a study of identical twins. TCRdb processed the 5' RACE reads anew with MiXCR; each CDR3 protein has one entry. The table lists under 450,000 distinct CDR3 sequences, roughly 18% of them singletons. Study results and caveats: Within beta out-of-frame sequences, the excess sharing observed between twins was weaker.

This TCR derives from a man aged 45-65 years in good health. The sample was naive T cells sorted from blood. The gene calls are TRBV2 and TRBJ2-5; D is unresolved. The CDR3 bases are TGTGCCAGCTATCGGGTTTTGAAGACCCAGTACTTC. This gives the protein CASYRVLKTQYF.